The clone carrying this T cell receptor beta chain was seen only a few times. The data belong to a study of shared clonotypes between healthy human individuals. Study context: Each donor contributed plates that comprised three CD4 naive, three CD4 memory, two CD8 naive and one CD8 memory.

The repertoire was sequenced with immunoSEQ multiplex PCR; TCRdb's copy has only in-frame clones and lacks some. The sample has around 1 million clones; 76% are singletons. This CDR3 region has 14 residues. Trimming shortened V by 11 bases and J by 0 bases, and 16 bases separated the two germline ends. The germline V gene has CDR1 MNHEY and CDR2 SVGAGI. The chain recombines TRBV6-5 with TRBJ1-1, with D unresolved. Sequencing input: memory CD4+ T cells sorted from blood. This sample's subset: CD45RA-negative fraction. The source is a man between 18 and 35 years old in good health. This CDR3 is CAVISNQMNTEAFF. The CDR3 DNA is TGTGCCGTAATCTCGAATCAAATGAACACTGAAGCTTTCTTT.